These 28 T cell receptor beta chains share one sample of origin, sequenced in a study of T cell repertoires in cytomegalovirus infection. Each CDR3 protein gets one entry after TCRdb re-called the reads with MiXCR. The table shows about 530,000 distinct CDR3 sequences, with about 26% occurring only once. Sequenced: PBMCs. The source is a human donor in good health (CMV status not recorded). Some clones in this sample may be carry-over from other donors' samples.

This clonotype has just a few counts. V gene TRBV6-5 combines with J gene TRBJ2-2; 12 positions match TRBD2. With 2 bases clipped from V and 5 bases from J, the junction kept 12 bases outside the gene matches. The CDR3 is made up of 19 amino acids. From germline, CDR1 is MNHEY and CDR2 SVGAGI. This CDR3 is CASSYGQGLAGGRTGELFF. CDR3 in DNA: TGTGCCAGCAGTTACGGGCAAGGTCTAGCGGGAGGGAGAACCGGGGAGCTGTTTTTT.

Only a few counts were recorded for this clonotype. CDR3 amino acids: CSVAPDGEETQYF. In nucleotides, the CDR3 is TGCAGCGTTGCCCCGGACGGAGAAGAGACCCAGTACTTC. The rearrangement links TRBV29-1 to TRBJ2-5, with no clear D. Germline V CDR1 and CDR2: SQVTM, ANQGSEA. The V end lost 4 bases, the J end lost 3 bases, and 12 bases lay between the germline ends. The CDR3 contains 13 residues.

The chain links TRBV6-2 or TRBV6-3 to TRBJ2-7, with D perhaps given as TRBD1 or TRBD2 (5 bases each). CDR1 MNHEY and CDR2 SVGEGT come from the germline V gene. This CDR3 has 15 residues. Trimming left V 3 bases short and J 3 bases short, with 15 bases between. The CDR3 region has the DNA TGTGCCAGCAGTTATGGGTCGGGACGGGGCTACGAGCAGTACGTC. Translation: CASSYGSGRGYEQYV.

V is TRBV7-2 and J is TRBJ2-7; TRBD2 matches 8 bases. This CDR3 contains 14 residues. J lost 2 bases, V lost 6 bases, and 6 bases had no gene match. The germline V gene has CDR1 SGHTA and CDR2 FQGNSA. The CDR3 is CASREAGGPYEQYF. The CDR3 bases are TGTGCCAGCAGGGAGGCGGGAGGACCCTACGAGCAGTACTTC. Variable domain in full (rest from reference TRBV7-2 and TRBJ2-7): GAGVSQSPSNKVTEKGKDVELRCDPISGHTALYWYRQSLGQGLEFLIYFQGNSAPDKSGLPSDRFSAERTGGSVSTLTIQRTQQEDSAVYLCASREAGGPYEQYFGPGTRLTVT.

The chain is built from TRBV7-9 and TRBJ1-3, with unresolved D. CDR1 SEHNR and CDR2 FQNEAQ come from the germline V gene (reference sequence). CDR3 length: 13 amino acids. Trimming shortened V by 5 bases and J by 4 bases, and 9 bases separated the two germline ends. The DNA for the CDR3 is TGTGCCAGCAGCCTCTCAACAGGAAACACCATATATTTT. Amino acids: CASSLSTGNTIYF.

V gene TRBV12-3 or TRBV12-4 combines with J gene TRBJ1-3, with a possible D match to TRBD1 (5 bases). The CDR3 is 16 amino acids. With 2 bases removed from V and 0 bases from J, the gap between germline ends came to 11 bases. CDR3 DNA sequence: TGTGCCAGCAGTTTACCCGGGACGGACTCTGGAAACACCATATATTTT. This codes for CASSLPGTDSGNTIYF.

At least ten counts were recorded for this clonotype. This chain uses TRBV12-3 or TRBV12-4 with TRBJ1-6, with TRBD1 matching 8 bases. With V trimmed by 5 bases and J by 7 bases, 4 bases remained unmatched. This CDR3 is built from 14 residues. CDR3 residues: CASSQGAVNSPLHF. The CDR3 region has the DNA TGTGCCAGCAGTCAGGGGGCGGTAAATTCACCCCTCCACTTT.

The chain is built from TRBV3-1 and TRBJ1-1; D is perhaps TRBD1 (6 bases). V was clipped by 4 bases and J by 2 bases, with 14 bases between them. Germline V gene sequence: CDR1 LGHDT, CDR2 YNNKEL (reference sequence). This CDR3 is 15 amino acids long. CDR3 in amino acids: CASSPRTASNTEAFF. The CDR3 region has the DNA TGTGCCAGCAGCCCTCGGACAGCTAGTAACACTGAAGCTTTCTTT. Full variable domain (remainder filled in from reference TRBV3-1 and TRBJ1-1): DTAVSQTPKYLVTQMGNDKSIKCEQNLGHDTMYWYKQDSKKFLKIMFSYNNKELIINETVPNRFSPKSPDKAHLNLHINSLELGDSAVYFCASSPRTASNTEAFFGQGTRLTVV.

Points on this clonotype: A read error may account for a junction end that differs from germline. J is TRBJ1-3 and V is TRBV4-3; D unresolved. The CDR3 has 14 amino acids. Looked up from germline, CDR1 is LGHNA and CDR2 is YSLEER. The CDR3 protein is CASSPESSGNTICF. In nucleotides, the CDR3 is TGCGCCTCGTCCCCGGAGAGCTCTGGAAACACCATATGTTTT.

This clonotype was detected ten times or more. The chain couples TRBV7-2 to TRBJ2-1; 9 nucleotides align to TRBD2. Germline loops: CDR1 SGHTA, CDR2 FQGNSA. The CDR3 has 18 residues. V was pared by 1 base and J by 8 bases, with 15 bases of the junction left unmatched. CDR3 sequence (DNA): TGTGCCAGCAGCTTAGTTTCTGGAGCGGGAGGCCCACATTATGAGCAGTTCTTC. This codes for CASSLVSGAGGPHYEQFF.

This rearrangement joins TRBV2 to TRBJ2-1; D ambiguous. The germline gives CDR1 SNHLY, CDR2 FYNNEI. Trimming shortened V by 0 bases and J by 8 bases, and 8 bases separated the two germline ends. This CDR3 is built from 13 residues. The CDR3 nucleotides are TGTGCCAGCAGTGAAGCGCGAGGTTATGAGCAGTTCTTC. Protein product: CASSEARGYEQFF.

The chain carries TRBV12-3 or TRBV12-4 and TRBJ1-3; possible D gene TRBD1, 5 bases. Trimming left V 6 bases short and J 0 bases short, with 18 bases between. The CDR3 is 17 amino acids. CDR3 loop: CASSLGPHTFSGNTIYF. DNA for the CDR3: TGTGCCAGCAGCCTGGGGCCCCACACTTTCTCTGGAAACACCATATATTTT.

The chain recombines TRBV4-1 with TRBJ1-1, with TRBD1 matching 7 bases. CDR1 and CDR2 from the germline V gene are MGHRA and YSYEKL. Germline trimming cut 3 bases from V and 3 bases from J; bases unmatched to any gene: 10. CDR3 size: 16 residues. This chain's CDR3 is CASSQGSPGTDTEAFF. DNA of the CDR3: TGCGCCAGCAGCCAGGGTTCACCCGGGACAGACACTGAAGCTTTCTTT.

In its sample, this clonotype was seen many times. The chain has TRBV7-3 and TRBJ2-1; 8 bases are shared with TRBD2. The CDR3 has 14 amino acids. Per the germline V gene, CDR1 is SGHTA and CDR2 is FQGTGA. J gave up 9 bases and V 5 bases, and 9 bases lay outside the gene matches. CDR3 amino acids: CASSLSGSQGEQFF. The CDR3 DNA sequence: TGTGCCAGCAGCCTCAGCGGGAGTCAGGGTGAGCAGTTCTTC.

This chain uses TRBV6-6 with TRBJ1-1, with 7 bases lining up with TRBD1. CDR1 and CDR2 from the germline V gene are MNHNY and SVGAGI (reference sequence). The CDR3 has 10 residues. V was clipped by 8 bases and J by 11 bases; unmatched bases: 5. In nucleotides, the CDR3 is TGTGCCAGCGCTGACAGGGCTGCTTTCTTT. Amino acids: CASADRAAFF.

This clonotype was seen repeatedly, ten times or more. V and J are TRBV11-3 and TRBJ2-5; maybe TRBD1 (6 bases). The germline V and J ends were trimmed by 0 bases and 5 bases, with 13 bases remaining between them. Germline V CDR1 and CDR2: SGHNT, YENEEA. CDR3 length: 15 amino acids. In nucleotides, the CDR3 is TGTGCCAGCAGCTTAGACCTGACAGGAGCGGAGACCCAGTACTTC. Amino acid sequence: CASSLDLTGAETQYF.

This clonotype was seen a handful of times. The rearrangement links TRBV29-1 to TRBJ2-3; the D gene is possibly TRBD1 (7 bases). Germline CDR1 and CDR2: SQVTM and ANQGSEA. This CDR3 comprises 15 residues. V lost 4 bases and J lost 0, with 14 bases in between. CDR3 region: CSVAPGGQSTDTQYF. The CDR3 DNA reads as TGCAGCGTTGCCCCCGGGGGACAGAGCACAGATACGCAGTATTTT.

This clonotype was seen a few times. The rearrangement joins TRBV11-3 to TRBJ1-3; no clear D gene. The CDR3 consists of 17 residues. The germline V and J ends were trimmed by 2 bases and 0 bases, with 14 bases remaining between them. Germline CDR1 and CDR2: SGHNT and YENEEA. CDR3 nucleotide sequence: TGTGCCAGCAGCTTACAACTAGACATAAACTCTGGAAACACCATATATTTT. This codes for CASSLQLDINSGNTIYF.

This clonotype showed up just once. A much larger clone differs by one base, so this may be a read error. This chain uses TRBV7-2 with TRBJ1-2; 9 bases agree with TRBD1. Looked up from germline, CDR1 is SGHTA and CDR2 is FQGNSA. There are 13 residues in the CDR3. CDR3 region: CASNSGTGYGYPF. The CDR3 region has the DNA TGTGCCAGCAACTCCGGGACAGGGTACGGCTACCCCTTC.

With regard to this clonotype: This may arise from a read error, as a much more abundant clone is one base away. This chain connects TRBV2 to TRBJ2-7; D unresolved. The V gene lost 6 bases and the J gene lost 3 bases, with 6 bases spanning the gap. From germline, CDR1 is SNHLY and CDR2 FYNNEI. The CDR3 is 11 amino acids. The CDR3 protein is CASRTYYEQYF. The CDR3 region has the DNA TGTGCCAGCAGAACCTACTACGAGCAGTACTTC.

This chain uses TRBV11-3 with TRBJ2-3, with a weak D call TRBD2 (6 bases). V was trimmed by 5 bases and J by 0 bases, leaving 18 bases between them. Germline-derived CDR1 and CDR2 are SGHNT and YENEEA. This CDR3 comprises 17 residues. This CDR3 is CASSQRTRRGSTDTQYF. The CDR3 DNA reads TGTGCCAGCAGCCAAAGGACTCGGCGGGGAAGCACAGATACGCAGTATTTT.

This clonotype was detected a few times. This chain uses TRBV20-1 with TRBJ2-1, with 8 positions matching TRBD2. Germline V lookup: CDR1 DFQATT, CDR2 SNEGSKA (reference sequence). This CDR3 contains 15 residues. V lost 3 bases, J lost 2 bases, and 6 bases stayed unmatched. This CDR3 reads CSASSREGPYNEQFF. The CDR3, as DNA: TGCAGTGCTAGTTCCCGGGAGGGTCCCTACAATGAGCAGTTCTTC.

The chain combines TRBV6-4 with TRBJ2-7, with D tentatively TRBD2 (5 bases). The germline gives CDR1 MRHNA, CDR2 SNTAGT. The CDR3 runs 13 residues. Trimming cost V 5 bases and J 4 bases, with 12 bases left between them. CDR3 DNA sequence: TGTGCCAGCAGTACCGGGATTGGGTACGAGCAGTACTTC. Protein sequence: CASSTGIGYEQYF.

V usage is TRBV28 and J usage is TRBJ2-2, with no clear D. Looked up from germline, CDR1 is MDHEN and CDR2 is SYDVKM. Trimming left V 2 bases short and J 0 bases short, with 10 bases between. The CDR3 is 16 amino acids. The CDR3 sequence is CASSLTYGPNTGELFF. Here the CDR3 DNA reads TGTGCCAGCAGTTTAACTTACGGGCCGAACACCGGGGAGCTGTTTTTT.

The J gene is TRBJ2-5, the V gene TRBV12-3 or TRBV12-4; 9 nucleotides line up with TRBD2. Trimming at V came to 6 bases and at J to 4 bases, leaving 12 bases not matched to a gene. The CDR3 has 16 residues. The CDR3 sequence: CASSLLVAGAGETQYF. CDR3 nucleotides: TGTGCCAGCAGCTTACTAGTAGCGGGAGCGGGAGAGACCCAGTACTTC.

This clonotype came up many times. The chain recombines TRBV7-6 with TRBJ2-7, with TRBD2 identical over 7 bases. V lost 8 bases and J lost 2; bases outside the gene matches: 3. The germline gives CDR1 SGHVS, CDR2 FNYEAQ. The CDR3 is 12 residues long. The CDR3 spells CASSAGAYEQYV. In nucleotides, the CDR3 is TGTGCCAGCTCGGCGGGAGCCTACGAGCAGTACGTC.

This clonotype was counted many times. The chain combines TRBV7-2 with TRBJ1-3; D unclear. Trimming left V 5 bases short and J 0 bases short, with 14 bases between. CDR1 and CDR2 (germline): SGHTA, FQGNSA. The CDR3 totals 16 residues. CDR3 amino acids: CASSLATLSSGNTIYF. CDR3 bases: TGTGCCAGCAGCCTTGCGACACTCAGCTCTGGAAACACCATATATTTT. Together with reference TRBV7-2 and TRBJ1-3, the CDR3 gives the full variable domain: GAGVSQSPSNKVTEKGKDVELRCDPISGHTALYWYRQSLGQGLEFLIYFQGNSAPDKSGLPSDRFSAERTGGSVSTLTIQRTQQEDSAVYLCASSLATLSSGNTIYFGEGSWLTVV.

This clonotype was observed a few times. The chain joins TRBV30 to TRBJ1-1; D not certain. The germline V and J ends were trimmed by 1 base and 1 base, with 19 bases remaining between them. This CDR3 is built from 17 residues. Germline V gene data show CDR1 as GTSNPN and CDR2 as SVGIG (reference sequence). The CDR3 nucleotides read TGTGCCTGGAGTGAAGTTGGACCCAGACATCAGAACACTGAAGCTTTCTTT. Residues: CAWSEVGPRHQNTEAFF. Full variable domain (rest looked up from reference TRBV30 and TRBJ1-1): SQTIHQWPATLVQPVGSPLSLECTVEGTSNPNLYWYRQAAGRGLQLLFYSVGIGQISSEVPQNLSASRPQDRQFILSSKKLLLSDSGFYLCAWSEVGPRHQNTEAFFGQGTRLTVV.